This T cell receptor beta chain is from a study of shared clonotypes between healthy human individuals. Study as a whole: Donors, aged 18 to 49, were a couple of women and three men. Regarding the study as a whole: The study generally estimated greater richness for naive than memory subsets. Blood alone was sampled, and tissue repertoires likely differ.

About this clone itself: Antigen specificity is unknown. Other DNA sequences in this sample translate to the same CDR3.

Terminally differentiated effector memory CD45RA+ cells were excluded by CCR7 positive selection of CD45RO-negative cells. Here immunoSEQ multiplex PCR was the method, and the copy in TCRdb shows in-frame clones only, minus some. The sample has millions of clones, about 93% seen once; the top ten hold about 1.5%. CDR1 is MDHEN, CDR2 SYDVKM, per germline. With V trimmed by 5 bases and J by 3 bases, 7 bases remained unmatched. The length of the CDR3 is 16 residues. The receptor comes from a man between 18 and 29 years old in good health. Some clones in this sample may be carry-over from other donors' samples. This sequence joins TRBV28 and TRBJ2-2, with TRBD2 identical over 9 bases. The sample consisted of naive CD8+ T cells from PBMCs. The CDR3 nucleotides read TGTGCCAGCAGTCCCCCAGCGGGAGGCTACACCGGGGAGCTGTTTTTT. Translation: CASSPPAGGYTGELFF.